These T cell receptor beta chains were read from a single sample in a study of T cell responses to AZD1222 COVID-19 vaccine. The assay was immunoSEQ multiplex PCR, and TCRdb's table has in-frame clones only and misses some. The profile covers 250,000 to 300,000 clones, with approximately 94% appearing a single time and less than 0.6% taken by the ten largest. The sequences come from peripheral blood, collected 28 days after the second AZD1222 dose. The receptors originated from an adult who received the AZD1222 COVID-19 vaccine. The CDR3 runs from the conserved cysteine through the conserved F or W. The order of the fields is J gene, clone size, D gene, V gene, CDR3 protein, CDR3 DNA. A D gene is named only where the DNA matches it firmly. Where a row states a size, it is once, few, many or the class of an expanded clone; other rows omit it.

j_gene: TRBJ1-2; abundance: once; d_gene: TRBD1; v_gene: TRBV19; CDR3aa: CATADRATNYGYTF; CDR3nt: TGTGCCACTGCGGACAGGGCGACTAACTATGGCTACACCTTC
j_gene: TRBJ1-5; abundance: -; d_gene: -; v_gene: TRBV2; CDR3aa: CASSPGRTPNQPQHF; CDR3nt: TGTGCCAGCAGTCCCGGACGGACCCCCAATCAGCCCCAGCATTTT
j_gene: TRBJ2-2; abundance: once; d_gene: TRBD1; v_gene: TRBV19; CDR3aa: CASSKAGGTGELFF; CDR3nt: TGTGCCAGTAGTAAGGCAGGGGGCACCGGGGAGCTGTTTTTT
j_gene: TRBJ2-2; abundance: few; d_gene: TRBD1; v_gene: TRBV28; CDR3aa: CASSLGQVTGELFF; CDR3nt: TGTGCCAGCAGTCTGGGACAGGTTACCGGGGAGCTGTTTTTT
j_gene: TRBJ1-1; abundance: once; d_gene: -; v_gene: TRBV29-1; CDR3aa: CSVDPRQSTEAFF; CDR3nt: TGCAGCGTTGACCCCCGACAGAGCACTGAAGCTTTCTTT
j_gene: TRBJ1-3; abundance: -; d_gene: -; v_gene: TRBV27; CDR3aa: CASGSFSGNTIYF; CDR3nt: TGTGCCAGCGGTTCTTTTTCTGGAAACACCATATATTTT
j_gene: TRBJ1-2; abundance: -; d_gene: -; v_gene: TRBV5-4; CDR3aa: CASTGGPFGYTF; CDR3nt: TGTGCCAGCACCGGGGGTCCGTTTGGCTACACCTTC
j_gene: TRBJ1-2; abundance: -; d_gene: TRBD1; v_gene: TRBV3-1/TRBV3-2; CDR3aa: CASSLQGARGYTF; CDR3nt: TGTGCCAGCAGCCTGCAGGGGGCGCGAGGCTACACCTTC
j_gene: TRBJ2-7; abundance: -; d_gene: -; v_gene: TRBV11-1; CDR3aa: CASRNDLSPYEQYF; CDR3nt: TGTGCCAGCAGAAATGACCTATCTCCCTACGAGCAGTACTTC
j_gene: TRBJ2-7; abundance: -; d_gene: TRBD2; v_gene: TRBV6-2/TRBV6-3; CDR3aa: CASSSTGLAGTYEQYF; CDR3nt: TGTGCCAGCAGTTCCACGGGACTAGCGGGAACCTACGAGCAGTACTTC
j_gene: TRBJ2-5; abundance: -; d_gene: -; v_gene: TRBV1; CDR3aa: CTSSQGSSGVQETQYF; CDR3nt: TGCACCAGCAGCCAAGGGTCTAGCGGGGTACAAGAGACCCAGTACTTC
j_gene: TRBJ1-1; abundance: -; d_gene: TRBD1; v_gene: TRBV6-5; CDR3aa: CASSYGNRGLTEAFF; CDR3nt: TGTGCCAGCAGTTATGGGAACAGGGGGCTAACTGAAGCTTTCTTT
j_gene: TRBJ1-2; abundance: -; d_gene: TRBD1; v_gene: TRBV3-1/TRBV3-2; CDR3aa: CASSQLTGGSGYTF; CDR3nt: TGTGCCAGCAGCCAATTGACAGGGGGCTCTGGCTACACCTTC
j_gene: TRBJ1-2; abundance: -; d_gene: TRBD1; v_gene: TRBV7-9; CDR3aa: CASSIRTGGNYGYTF; CDR3nt: TGTGCCAGCAGCATAAGGACAGGGGGCAACTATGGCTACACCTTC
j_gene: TRBJ1-2; abundance: -; d_gene: -; v_gene: TRBV4-1; CDR3aa: CASSHPRGGYTF; CDR3nt: TGCGCCAGCAGCCATCCCCGGGGTGGCTACACCTTC
j_gene: TRBJ2-7; abundance: -; d_gene: -; v_gene: TRBV21-1; CDR3aa: CASSARDRAYEQYF; CDR3nt: TGTGCCAGCAGCGCCCGGGACAGGGCGTACGAGCAGTACTTC
j_gene: TRBJ1-6; abundance: -; d_gene: -; v_gene: TRBV12-3/TRBV12-4; CDR3aa: CASSLAGTLHF; CDR3nt: TGTGCCAGCAGTTTAGCAGGGACCCTCCACTTT
j_gene: TRBJ1-2; abundance: -; d_gene: -; v_gene: TRBV19; CDR3aa: CASSLTTGNRGYTF; CDR3nt: TGTGCCAGTAGTTTAACTACGGGGAATCGTGGCTACACCTTC
j_gene: TRBJ1-1; abundance: -; d_gene: -; v_gene: TRBV19; CDR3aa: CASSEGGGGDTEAFF; CDR3nt: TGTGCCAGTAGCGAGGGAGGCGGTGGGGACACTGAAGCTTTCTTT
j_gene: TRBJ2-1; abundance: -; d_gene: TRBD2; v_gene: TRBV9; CDR3aa: CASSVLAGSYNEQFF; CDR3nt: TGTGCCAGCAGCGTCCTAGCGGGGTCCTACAATGAGCAGTTCTTC
j_gene: TRBJ2-7; abundance: -; d_gene: TRBD1; v_gene: TRBV5-1; CDR3aa: CASSTGQARDEQYF; CDR3nt: TGCGCCAGCAGCACGGGACAGGCCAGAGACGAGCAGTACTTC
j_gene: TRBJ2-7; abundance: -; d_gene: -; v_gene: TRBV19; CDR3aa: CASAPTSSYEQYF; CDR3nt: TGTGCCAGTGCCCCTACGTCCTCCTACGAGCAGTACTTC
j_gene: TRBJ2-2; abundance: -; d_gene: -; v_gene: TRBV9; CDR3aa: CASSVGGIGGGELFF; CDR3nt: TGTGCCAGCAGCGTAGGAGGGATCGGGGGCGGGGAGCTGTTTTTT
j_gene: TRBJ1-1; abundance: -; d_gene: -; v_gene: TRBV18; CDR3aa: CASSPSRGDGTEAFF; CDR3nt: TGTGCCAGCTCGCCTTCGAGGGGGGATGGCACTGAAGCTTTCTTT
j_gene: TRBJ1-2; abundance: -; d_gene: -; v_gene: TRBV6-5; CDR3aa: CASTPARANYGYTF; CDR3nt: TGTGCCAGCACCCCGGCCAGAGCCAACTATGGCTACACCTTC
j_gene: TRBJ1-5; abundance: -; d_gene: TRBD1; v_gene: TRBV19; CDR3aa: CASSLPDRANQPQHF; CDR3nt: TGTGCCAGTAGTCTCCCGGACAGGGCAAATCAGCCCCAGCATTTT
j_gene: TRBJ2-6; abundance: -; d_gene: -; v_gene: TRBV11-2; CDR3aa: CASSARNRATGANVLTF; CDR3nt: TGTGCCAGCAGCGCTCGGAACAGGGCAACTGGGGCCAACGTCCTGACTTTC
j_gene: TRBJ2-1; abundance: -; d_gene: TRBD2; v_gene: TRBV3-1/TRBV3-2; CDR3aa: CASSQDRAGGYNEQFF; CDR3nt: TGTGCCAGCAGCCAAGATCGAGCGGGAGGCTACAATGAGCAGTTCTTC
j_gene: TRBJ2-2; abundance: -; d_gene: -; v_gene: TRBV10-3; CDR3aa: CAISDGLGGTGELFF; CDR3nt: TGTGCCATCAGTGACGGGTTGGGGGGAACCGGGGAGCTGTTTTTT
j_gene: TRBJ2-7; abundance: -; d_gene: -; v_gene: TRBV18; CDR3aa: CASSPGPDAYEQYF; CDR3nt: TGTGCCAGCTCACCCGGACCGGACGCGTACGAGCAGTACTTC
j_gene: TRBJ2-1; abundance: -; d_gene: -; v_gene: TRBV6-4; CDR3aa: CASSDSWLRSNEQFF; CDR3nt: TGTGCCAGCAGTGACTCGTGGCTTAGGAGCAATGAGCAGTTCTTC
j_gene: TRBJ2-2; abundance: few; d_gene: -; v_gene: TRBV28; CDR3aa: CASSSGRPGELFF; CDR3nt: TGTGCCAGCAGTTCAGGAAGGCCCGGGGAGCTGTTTTTT
j_gene: TRBJ1-1; abundance: -; d_gene: -; v_gene: TRBV29-1; CDR3aa: CSVGQFMNTEAFF; CDR3nt: TGCAGCGTCGGACAATTCATGAACACTGAAGCTTTCTTT
j_gene: TRBJ2-3; abundance: -; d_gene: TRBD1; v_gene: TRBV5-8; CDR3aa: CASSLRQGLTDTQYF; CDR3nt: TGTGCCAGCAGCTTGAGACAGGGGTTAACAGATACGCAGTATTTT
j_gene: TRBJ1-1; abundance: -; d_gene: -; v_gene: TRBV29-1; CDR3aa: CSVRGGGTEAFF; CDR3nt: TGCAGCGTGCGGGGGGGCGGCACTGAAGCTTTCTTT
j_gene: TRBJ2-1; abundance: -; d_gene: -; v_gene: TRBV9; CDR3aa: CASSVGGGSSYNEQFF; CDR3nt: TGTGCCAGCAGCGTAGGTGGGGGAAGCTCCTACAATGAGCAGTTCTTC
j_gene: TRBJ1-2; abundance: -; d_gene: -; v_gene: TRBV24-1; CDR3aa: CATSDSYNYGYTF; CDR3nt: TGTGCCACCAGTGATTCGTACAACTATGGCTACACCTTC
j_gene: TRBJ1-5; abundance: -; d_gene: -; v_gene: TRBV6-5; CDR3aa: CASSATGTQPQHF; CDR3nt: TGTGCCAGCAGCGCGACAGGTACTCAGCCCCAGCATTTT
j_gene: TRBJ2-1; abundance: -; d_gene: TRBD2; v_gene: TRBV3-1/TRBV3-2; CDR3aa: CASSQAGEPWDNEQFF; CDR3nt: TGTGCCAGCAGCCAGGCGGGAGAGCCGTGGGACAATGAGCAGTTCTTC
j_gene: TRBJ2-1; abundance: few; d_gene: -; v_gene: TRBV5-1; CDR3aa: CASSGGGGSYNEQFF; CDR3nt: TGCGCCAGCAGCGGGGGCGGGGGATCCTACAATGAGCAGTTCTTC
j_gene: TRBJ2-7; abundance: -; d_gene: -; v_gene: TRBV27; CDR3aa: CASSLVSSYEQYF; CDR3nt: TGTGCCAGCAGTTTGGTCAGCTCCTACGAGCAGTACTTC
j_gene: TRBJ2-7; abundance: many; d_gene: -; v_gene: TRBV2; CDR3aa: CASRAGEYEQYF; CDR3nt: TGTGCCAGCAGGGCAGGGGAATACGAGCAGTACTTC
j_gene: TRBJ2-3; abundance: -; d_gene: TRBD1; v_gene: TRBV27; CDR3aa: CASSPDRGLPTDTQYF; CDR3nt: TGTGCCAGCAGTCCGGACAGGGGGCTACCCACAGATACGCAGTATTTT
j_gene: TRBJ2-2; abundance: -; d_gene: -; v_gene: TRBV5-1; CDR3aa: CASSLEVGSTGELFF; CDR3nt: TGCGCCAGCAGCTTGGAAGTGGGCTCCACCGGGGAGCTGTTTTTT
j_gene: TRBJ2-3; abundance: -; d_gene: TRBD2; v_gene: TRBV7-9; CDR3aa: CASNRALAGTDTQYF; CDR3nt: TGTGCCAGCAACCGGGCCCTAGCGGGCACAGATACGCAGTATTTT
j_gene: TRBJ2-7; abundance: -; d_gene: TRBD1; v_gene: TRBV6-5; CDR3aa: CASSLRTGQGLREQYF; CDR3nt: TGTGCCAGCAGTTTGCGGACGGGACAGGGGTTGAGGGAGCAGTACTTC
j_gene: TRBJ1-6; abundance: -; d_gene: -; v_gene: TRBV28; CDR3aa: CASSLDQGSPLHF; CDR3nt: TGTGCCAGCAGTTTGGACCAGGGATCACCCCTCCACTTT
j_gene: TRBJ2-4; abundance: once; d_gene: TRBD2; v_gene: TRBV19; CDR3aa: CASSSGTSGGPDIQYF; CDR3nt: TGTGCCAGTAGTTCGGGGACTAGCGGGGGGCCCGACATTCAGTACTTC
j_gene: TRBJ2-7; abundance: once; d_gene: -; v_gene: TRBV19; CDR3aa: CASSIDAGYEQYF; CDR3nt: TGTGCCAGTAGTATAGACGCGGGGTACGAGCAGTACTTC
j_gene: TRBJ1-1; abundance: -; d_gene: TRBD1; v_gene: TRBV5-4; CDR3aa: CASTNTGDYEAFF; CDR3nt: TGTGCCAGCACCAACACAGGGGACTATGAAGCTTTCTTT
j_gene: TRBJ2-6; abundance: -; d_gene: -; v_gene: TRBV19; CDR3aa: CASTPLQAGANVLTF; CDR3nt: TGTGCCAGTACCCCCCTCCAGGCTGGGGCCAACGTCCTGACTTTC
j_gene: TRBJ2-2; abundance: once; d_gene: -; v_gene: TRBV28; CDR3aa: CASSVSGPGELFF; CDR3nt: TGTGCCAGCAGTGTGTCAGGACCCGGGGAGCTGTTTTTT
j_gene: TRBJ2-5; abundance: -; d_gene: TRBD2; v_gene: TRBV2; CDR3aa: CASRLGLAGAVQETQYF; CDR3nt: TGTGCCAGCAGATTGGGACTAGCGGGGGCCGTGCAAGAGACCCAGTACTTC
j_gene: TRBJ2-5; abundance: -; d_gene: -; v_gene: TRBV5-1; CDR3aa: CASSPSRPDETQYF; CDR3nt: TGCGCCAGCAGCCCCTCCCGGCCGGACGAGACCCAGTACTTC
j_gene: TRBJ1-2; abundance: -; d_gene: -; v_gene: TRBV5-1; CDR3aa: CASSPWGVMNYGYTF; CDR3nt: TGCGCCAGCAGCCCCTGGGGGGTGATGAACTATGGCTACACCTTC
j_gene: TRBJ1-6; abundance: -; d_gene: TRBD1; v_gene: TRBV6-5; CDR3aa: CASSTGGPPLHF; CDR3nt: TGTGCCAGCAGTACAGGGGGTCCACCCCTCCACTTT
j_gene: TRBJ2-7; abundance: -; d_gene: -; v_gene: TRBV5-1; CDR3aa: CASSPGLRSSYEQYF; CDR3nt: TGCGCCAGCAGCCCGGGACTCAGGAGCTCCTACGAGCAGTACTTC
j_gene: TRBJ1-2; abundance: once; d_gene: -; v_gene: TRBV28; CDR3aa: CASSSGVGLNYGYTF; CDR3nt: TGTGCCAGCAGTTCCGGGGTGGGCCTCAACTATGGCTACACCTTC
j_gene: TRBJ2-1; abundance: -; d_gene: -; v_gene: TRBV19; CDR3aa: CASSIDYNEQFF; CDR3nt: TGTGCCAGTAGTATAGACTACAATGAGCAGTTCTTC
j_gene: TRBJ2-1; abundance: -; d_gene: TRBD2; v_gene: TRBV7-2; CDR3aa: CASSLRLAGAYNEQFF; CDR3nt: TGTGCCAGCAGCCTCCGACTAGCGGGGGCCTACAATGAGCAGTTCTTC